Listed here are 11 T cell receptor beta chains from one sample, sequenced in a study of blood T cell repertoires in COVID-19. Libraries were prepared by immunoSEQ multiplex PCR; TCRdb keeps only in-frame clonotypes and omits some of them. The data hold around 75,000 clones, with almost 90% observed a single time. Source material: peripheral blood. Source of these receptors: a man in his fifties with acute or convalescent COVID-19.

This clone was detected only once. The chain recombines TRBV5-1 with TRBJ1-3; D not certain. The CDR3 loop spans 15 amino acids. Trimming pared 0 bases from V and 0 bases from J, leaving 7 bases between. Germline V CDR1 and CDR2: SGHRS, YFSETQ. The CDR3 loop reads CASSLEPSSGNTIYF. For the CDR3, the DNA is TGCGCCAGCAGCTTGGAGCCGAGCTCTGGAAACACCATATATTTT. The full variable domain, completed using reference TRBV5-1 and TRBJ1-3, is KAGVTQTPRYLIKTRGQQVTLSCSPISGHRSVSWYQQTPGQGLQFLFEYFSETQRNKGNFPGRFSGRQFSNSRSEMNVSTLELGDSALYLCASSLEPSSGNTIYFGEGSWLTVV.

This chain uses TRBV28 with TRBJ2-7; 11 nucleotides line up with TRBD2. Germline-derived CDR1 and CDR2 are MDHEN and SYDVKM. The trim removed 6 bases at V and 2 bases at J, leaving 6 bases unmatched. The length of the CDR3 is 15 residues. For the CDR3, the DNA is TGTGCCAGCAGACGAACTAGCGGGAGAACCTACGAGCAGTACTTC. Residues: CASRRTSGRTYEQYF. Full variable domain (rest looked up from reference TRBV28 and TRBJ2-7): DVKVTQSSRYLVKRTGEKVFLECVQDMDHENMFWYRQDPGLGLRLIYFSYDVKMKEKGDIPEGYSVSREKKERFSLILESASTNQTSMYLCASRRTSGRTYEQYFGPGTRLTVT.

V gene TRBV19 combines with J gene TRBJ2-1, with 8 bases fitting TRBD2. Germline V gene lookup returns CDR1 LNHDA and CDR2 SQIVND (reference sequence). The CDR3 spans 16 residues. V dropped 3 bases and J dropped 3; count of bases not matched to a gene: 7. The DNA of the CDR3 is TGTGCCAGTAGTATTTGGGGGCTAGCGGGCTACAATGAGCAGTTCTTC. Encoded protein: CASSIWGLAGYNEQFF.

This clone was seen once. A much more abundant neighbour one base away suggests this may be a read error. This chain links TRBV25-1 with TRBJ2-7, with 8 bases aligning to TRBD2. The germline V gene has CDR1 MGHDK and CDR2 SYGVNS. The CDR3 has 16 amino acids. V dropped 3 bases and J dropped 2; count of bases not matched to a gene: 9. Here the CDR3 reads CASSERLARGPYEQYF. CDR3 sequence (DNA): TGTGCCAGCAGTGAGAGACTAGCGAGAGGTCCCTACGAGCAGTACTTC.

The chain is built from TRBV7-8 and TRBJ2-7; 11 nucleotides match TRBD2. The CDR3 runs 14 residues. J lost 4 bases, V lost 3 bases, and 2 bases had no gene match. Per the germline V gene, CDR1 is SGHVS and CDR2 is FQNEAQ. The CDR3 region is CASSFGTSGYEQYF. The CDR3 DNA sequence: TGTGCCAGCAGCTTCGGGACTAGCGGTTACGAGCAGTACTTC. Complete variable domain (other parts from reference TRBV7-8 and TRBJ2-7): GAGVSQSPRYKVAKRGQDVALRCDPISGHVSLFWYQQALGQGPEFLTYFQNEAQLDKSGLPSDRFFAERPEGSVSTLKIQRTQQEDSAVYLCASSFGTSGYEQYFGPGTRLTVT.

The chain is built from TRBV2 and TRBJ1-2; 9 nucleotides line up with TRBD1. The CDR3 sequence is 16 residues long. Looked up from germline, CDR1 is SNHLY and CDR2 is FYNNEI. V lost 7 bases to trimming and J lost 0 bases; unmatched junction nucleotides: 9. The CDR3 spells CASTGQGTPSNYGYTF. DNA of the CDR3: TGTGCCAGCACCGGACAGGGGACCCCTTCTAACTATGGCTACACCTTC. The full variable domain, its missing parts supplied by reference TRBV2 and TRBJ1-2, is EPEVTQTPSHQVTQMGQEVILRCVPISNHLYFYWYRQILGQKVEFLVSFYNNEISEKSEIFDDQFSVERPDGSNFTLKIRSTKLEDSAMYFCASTGQGTPSNYGYTFGSGTRLTVV.

The chain has TRBV6-5 and TRBJ1-1, with TRBD1 identical over 7 bases. V shed 4 bases and J 10 bases; nucleotides not matched to a gene: 6. The CDR3 loop spans 12 amino acids. Germline-derived CDR1 and CDR2 are MNHEY and SVGAGI. The CDR3 is CASSSETGRAFF. CDR3 sequence (DNA): TGTGCCAGCAGTTCCGAGACAGGGAGAGCTTTCTTT.

The J gene is TRBJ1-1, the V gene TRBV3-1 (or the pseudogene TRBV3-2); 8 nucleotides align to TRBD1. The CDR3 totals 19 residues. The V gene's germline CDR1 is LGHDT and CDR2 YNNKEL (reference sequence). The trim removed 5 bases at V and 2 bases at J, leaving 19 bases unmatched. The CDR3 region has the DNA TGTGCCAGCAGCAACACCCCGGACAGGGAAGGCTTAAGAAACACTGAAGCTTTCTTT. This encodes CASSNTPDREGLRNTEAFF.

The J gene is TRBJ2-5, the V gene TRBV18, with D possibly matching TRBD1 (6 bases). CDR1 is KGHSH and CDR2 is LQKENI in the germline V gene. This CDR3 has 14 amino acids. Between the trimmed V and J ends, which lost 6 bases and 0 bases, there was a span of 11 bases. The CDR3 region is CASSQDRNQETQYF. DNA for the CDR3: TGTGCCAGCTCCCAAGACAGGAACCAAGAGACCCAGTACTTC.

This chain joins TRBV3-1 (or the pseudogene TRBV3-2) and TRBJ2-1, with 8 bases that match TRBD2. The length of the CDR3 is 17 residues. CDR1 and CDR2 (germline): LGHDT, YNNKEL (reference sequence). The junction had 15 bases not matched to a gene; V was cut back by 4 bases and J by 7 bases. CDR3 amino acids: CASSLSGKGGLGNEQFF. The DNA for the CDR3 is TGTGCCAGCAGCCTTAGCGGGAAGGGAGGGCTTGGGAATGAGCAGTTCTTC.

The rearrangement links TRBV15 to TRBJ2-1, with a weak D call TRBD1 (6 bases). Per the germline V gene, CDR1 is LNHNV and CDR2 is YYDKDF (reference sequence). V was clipped by 3 bases and J by 8 bases, with 17 bases between them. The CDR3 has 15 amino acids. DNA of the CDR3: TGTGCCACCAGCAGTACCCAGGGGTTTAGTGATGAGCAGTTCTTC. The encoded protein is CATSSTQGFSDEQFF.